A single sample is the source of the 27 T cell receptor beta chains below, sequenced in a study of naive and memory T cell subsets. Two oligonucleotides, mixed equimolar, formed the beta constant-region primer covering TRBC1 and TRBC2. TCRdb itself ran the UMI-ligation and nested PCR reads through MiXCR, one entry per CDR3 protein. The table shows under 35,000 distinct CDR3 sequences, with over 8.5% occurring only once. The sample was effector memory CD4+ T cells from blood. Regarding subset: effector memory, CD45RA- CD27-. These receptors originate from a human donor in good health.

This clonotype occurred a few times. The V call is TRBV12-3 or TRBV12-4, the J call TRBJ2-5, with TRBD1 matching 8 bases. The CDR3 is 14 residues long. V was clipped by 3 bases and J by 1 base; unmatched bases: 1. In DNA form, the CDR3 reads TGTGCCAGCAGTTTTGGACAGGGCCAAGAGACCCAGTACTTC. Translation: CASSFGQGQETQYF.

This clonotype appeared many times. The J gene is TRBJ2-1, the V gene TRBV10-3, with 11 positions matching TRBD2. CDR1 is ENHRY, CDR2 SYGVKD, per germline. V lost 0 bases to trimming and J lost 6 bases; unmatched junction nucleotides: 10. The CDR3 runs to 18 residues. In DNA form, the CDR3 reads TGTGCCATCAGTGAGTCGTTTGGGACTAGCGGTTTGGGCAATGAGCAGTTCTTC. It encodes CAISESFGTSGLGNEQFF.

This clonotype was seen many times. The chain joins TRBV7-2 to TRBJ2-1; perhaps D is TRBD1 or TRBD2 (5 bases each). The length of the CDR3 is 13 residues. V lost 5 bases to trimming and J lost 6 bases, with 11 bases between them. The germline V gene has CDR1 SGHTA and CDR2 FQGNSA. CDR3 sequence (DNA): TGTGCCAGCAGCCGTGGGACCACCAATGAGCAGTTCTTC. It specifies CASSRGTTNEQFF. Full variable domain (missing parts from reference TRBV7-2 and TRBJ2-1): GAGVSQSPSNKVTEKGKDVELRCDPISGHTALYWYRQSLGQGLEFLIYFQGNSAPDKSGLPSDRFSAERTGGSVSTLTIQRTQQEDSAVYLCASSRGTTNEQFFGPGTRLTVL.

There are many counts of this clonotype. The J gene is TRBJ2-3, the V gene TRBV7-6, with 12 bases aligning to TRBD2. Per germline, CDR1 SGHVS and CDR2 FNYEAQ. V lost 3 bases to trimming and J lost 2 bases; unmatched junction nucleotides: 9. This CDR3 region has 18 residues. The CDR3 loop reads CASSLRSRLAGVTDTQYF. The DNA of the CDR3 is TGTGCCAGCAGCTTGAGATCTCGACTAGCGGGGGTCACAGATACGCAGTATTTT.

The chain has TRBV19 and TRBJ1-1; 7 bases align to TRBD1. CDR3 size: 13 residues. In germline, CDR1 is LNHDA, CDR2 SQIVND (reference sequence). With 9 bases clipped from V and 5 bases from J, the junction kept 9 bases outside the gene matches. The CDR3 DNA follows: TGTGCCAGCAACAGGGGTGAGTGGACTGAAGCTTTCTTT. Translating it yields CASNRGEWTEAFF.

This clonotype was found many times. The chain joins TRBV20-1 to TRBJ2-7; TRBD2 aligns across 10 bases. CDR1 and CDR2 from the germline V gene are DFQATT and SNEGSKA (reference sequence). Germline trimming cut 4 bases from V and 3 bases from J; bases unmatched to any gene: 6. This CDR3 has 14 amino acids. The CDR3 DNA is TGCAGTGCTATTGCCGGGACTAGCGACTACGAGCAGTACTTC. Its protein is CSAIAGTSDYEQYF.

In its sample, this clonotype was seen many times. The chain is built from TRBV7-9 and TRBJ2-6; D uncertain. Germline V lookup: CDR1 SEHNR, CDR2 FQNEAQ (reference sequence). The CDR3 has 15 amino acids. V lost 6 bases, J lost 0 bases, and 9 bases lay in between. The DNA for the CDR3 is TGTGCCAGCAGACCGACCACCTCTGGGGCCAACGTCCTGACTTTC. As protein: CASRPTTSGANVLTF.

This clonotype occurred a few times. V gene TRBV9 combines with J gene TRBJ2-1; 11 bases agree with TRBD2. CDR3 length equals 15 residues. CDR1 is SGDLS and CDR2 is YYNGEE in the germline V gene. The ends lost 1 base at V and 9 bases at J; junction bases unmatched: 6. CDR3 amino acids: CASSVHSGRVGEQFF. CDR3 nucleotides: TGTGCCAGCAGCGTACATAGCGGGAGGGTCGGTGAGCAGTTCTTC.

This clonotype is deemed medium-sized. CDR3 loop: CSARVGASAYGYTF. CDR3 in DNA: TGCAGTGCTAGAGTAGGGGCGAGTGCCTATGGCTACACCTTC. J is TRBJ1-2 and V is TRBV20-1; TRBD1 is a possible D gene (5 bases). The CDR3 consists of 14 residues. Trimming took 1 base from V and 4 from J, leaving 13 bases between them. Germline CDR1 and CDR2: DFQATT and SNEGSKA (reference sequence).

This clonotype was detected ten times or more. V is TRBV11-2 and J is TRBJ1-5; D is unclear. Germline CDR1 SGHAT, CDR2 FQNNGV. V was cut by 5 bases and J by 4 bases, with 9 bases left in between. The CDR3 sequence is 13 residues long. DNA of the CDR3: TGTGCCAGCAGCGCGCTGAAGAATCAGCCCCAGCATTTT. This encodes CASSALKNQPQHF.

The chain combines TRBV6-2 or TRBV6-3 with TRBJ1-1, with a tentative D call TRBD1 (5 bases). V shed 2 bases and J shed 5 bases, with 21 bases lying between them. The CDR3 extends over 17 amino acids. Germline V lookup: CDR1 MNHEY, CDR2 SVGEGT. The CDR3 loop reads CASSYPQASRARTEAFF. CDR3 sequence (DNA): TGTGCCAGCAGTTACCCACAAGCGAGCAGGGCAAGGACTGAAGCTTTCTTT.

This clonotype was picked up many times. V gene TRBV27 combines with J gene TRBJ2-7; 7 bases match TRBD2. V shed 3 bases, J shed 3 bases, and the junction held 8 bases outside the gene matches. CDR1 is MNHEY, CDR2 SMNVEV, per germline (reference sequence). CDR3 length: 15 residues. CDR3 bases: TGTGCCAGCAGTTTTGGGGGGGTCGGGAGCTACGAGCAGTACTTC. This sequence encodes CASSFGGVGSYEQYF.

This clonotype came up many times. The J gene is TRBJ1-2, the V gene TRBV29-1, with D unclear. This CDR3 comprises 14 residues. From germline, CDR1 is SQVTM and CDR2 ANQGSEA. Trimming cost V 8 bases and J 5 bases, with 21 bases left between them. CDR3 nucleotide sequence: TGCAGCACGCGAAGTGGAGGGATAGGTTATGGCTACACCTTC. Protein: CSTRSGGIGYGYTF.

V usage is TRBV4-3 and J usage is TRBJ1-1, with a possible D match to TRBD1 (5 bases). CDR3 size: 14 residues. Germline lookup yields CDR1 LGHNA and CDR2 YSLEER. The V end lost 1 base, the J end lost 8 bases, and 14 bases lay between the germline ends. As DNA, the CDR3 is TGCGCCAGCAGCCAAGTTCCGGGAGGGGTAGAAGCTTTCTTT. This translates into CASSQVPGGVEAFF.

This clonotype was recorded a few times. V usage is TRBV7-3 and J usage is TRBJ2-2; D gene uncertain. With 1 base removed from V and 4 bases from J, the gap between germline ends came to 7 bases. From germline, CDR1 is SGHTA and CDR2 FQGTGA. The CDR3 consists of 14 residues. The CDR3 nucleotides are TGTGCCAGCAGCTTAAAGCCTAGCACCGGGGAGCTGTTTTTT. Protein: CASSLKPSTGELFF. The full variable domain, completed using reference TRBV7-3 and TRBJ2-2, is GAGVSQTPSNKVTEKGKYVELRCDPISGHTALYWYRQSLGQGPEFLIYFQGTGAADDSGLPNDRFFAVRPEGSVSTLKIQRTERGDSAVYLCASSLKPSTGELFFGEGSRLTVL.

At least ten counts were recorded for this clonotype. The rearrangement uses TRBV7-2 and TRBJ1-5; 7 nucleotides align to TRBD1. Looked up from germline, CDR1 is SGHTA and CDR2 is FQGNSA. V shed 5 bases and J 3 bases; nucleotides not matched to a gene: 10. The CDR3 sequence is 16 residues long. CDR3 nucleotides: TGTGCCAGCAGCGGGCCGGAGGGGGCCCCCAATCAGCCCCAGCATTTT. As protein: CASSGPEGAPNQPQHF. The variable domain in full, with the rest retrieved from reference TRBV7-2 and TRBJ1-5, is GAGVSQSPSNKVTEKGKDVELRCDPISGHTALYWYRQSLGQGLEFLIYFQGNSAPDKSGLPSDRFSAERTGGSVSTLTIQRTQQEDSAVYLCASSGPEGAPNQPQHFGDGTRLSIL.

This clonotype occurred many times. The V gene is TRBV20-1, the J gene TRBJ2-1, with a tentative D call TRBD1 (5 bases). Trimming removed 6 bases at V and 4 bases at J, with 10 bases between. This CDR3 spans 12 amino acids. Per germline, CDR1 DFQATT and CDR2 SNEGSKA (reference sequence). In DNA form, the CDR3 reads TGCAGTGCCCCTAGACAGTACAATGAGCAGTTCTTC. Protein product: CSAPRQYNEQFF.

The V call is TRBV27, the J call TRBJ2-1; 10 bases line up with TRBD2. The CDR3 covers 16 residues. V trimming: 6 bases; J trimming: 8 bases; junction bases outside the gene matches: 13. CDR1 MNHEY and CDR2 SMNVEV come from the germline V gene (reference sequence). The CDR3 protein is CASRPRIAGGRDEQFF. The CDR3 bases are TGTGCCAGCAGACCGAGGATAGCGGGGGGCCGAGATGAGCAGTTCTTC.

Ten or more counts support this clonotype. The chain employs TRBV20-1 and TRBJ2-1, with TRBD1 matching over 8 bases. Germline V gene data show CDR1 as DFQATT and CDR2 as SNEGSKA (reference sequence). The CDR3 length is 12 residues. V was pared by 7 bases and J by 6 bases, with 5 bases of the junction left unmatched. The CDR3 DNA is TGCAGTGTCCAGGGGGCGCGCAATGAGCAGTTCTTC. Protein product: CSVQGARNEQFF.

In this sample, this clonotype turned up many times. The rearrangement uses TRBV5-1 and TRBJ2-3; D is ambiguous. This CDR3 contains 14 residues. V lost 4 bases, J lost 0 bases, and 9 bases lay in between. The germline V gene has CDR1 SGHRS and CDR2 YFSETQ. As DNA, the CDR3 is TGCGCCAGCAGCCTGGGAACTAGCACAGATACGCAGTATTTT. Translation: CASSLGTSTDTQYF.

This clonotype was detected only a few times. The V call is TRBV4-1, the J call TRBJ2-1; 7 positions agree with TRBD1. CDR1 is MGHRA and CDR2 is YSYEKL in the germline V gene. V gave up 1 base and J gave up 8 bases; unmatched junction bases: 14. This CDR3 is 17 amino acids long. The CDR3 DNA is TGCGCCAGCAGCCAAGCCCCAAGAGGGGGCGGGTCGGATGAGCAGTTCTTC. It codes for CASSQAPRGGGSDEQFF.

This clonotype was observed at least ten times. This sequence joins TRBV3-2 and TRBJ1-5; the tabulated D call, TRBD1, remains unverified against the DNA. TRBV3-2 represents a pseudogene. This CDR3 has 20 residues. The CDR3 nucleotides are TGTGCCAGCAGCCAAGATTCAGACCGAGGGGGCCCTTATAGCAATCAGCCCCAGCATTTT. Protein: CASSQDSDRGGPYSNQPQHF.

The gene calls are TRBV14 and TRBJ2-1; no clear D gene. The CDR3 loop spans 13 amino acids. Trimming cost V 4 bases and J 8 bases, with 12 bases left between them. Germline CDR1 and CDR2: SGHDN and FVKESK. The CDR3 sequence: CASSLPRTDEQFF. CDR3 coding DNA: TGTGCCAGCAGCCTTCCCCGGACGGATGAGCAGTTCTTC.

The rearrangement links TRBV7-3 to TRBJ1-6; perhaps TRBD1 as D (6 bases). Germline V lookup: CDR1 SGHTA, CDR2 FQGTGA. Deletions cut 6 bases from V and 5 bases from J, with 11 bases between. The CDR3 is made up of 14 amino acids. The CDR3 DNA reads as TGTGCCAGCAGTTCAGGGGCGAATAATTCACCCCTCCACTTT. Translated: CASSSGANNSPLHF.

This clonotype was seen many times. The chain uses TRBV7-3 and TRBJ2-2; weak D call: TRBD1 (5 bases). Deletions cut 2 bases from V and 2 bases from J, with 9 bases between. Per the germline V gene, CDR1 is SGHTA and CDR2 is FQGTGA. This CDR3 is 15 amino acids long. The CDR3, as DNA: TGTGCCAGCAGCTTATCTGGGGCAAACACCGGGGAGCTGTTTTTT. Protein product: CASSLSGANTGELFF.

The chain has TRBV2 and TRBJ2-3, with D unresolved. This CDR3 has 13 residues. The germline V gene has CDR1 SNHLY and CDR2 FYNNEI. Trimming removed 8 bases at V and 6 bases at J, with 15 bases between. CDR3 in DNA: TGTGCCAGCGGAGTGAGGATGGGGGATACGCAGTATTTT. This gives the protein CASGVRMGDTQYF.

This clonotype occurred many times. The chain links TRBV7-2 to TRBJ2-7, with 11 bases identical to TRBD2. Germline lookup yields CDR1 SGHTA and CDR2 FQGNSA. The CDR3 covers 18 residues. The V gene end was trimmed by 0 bases and the J gene end by 3 bases; junction bases not matched to a gene: 10. The DNA of the CDR3 is TGTGCCAGCAGCTTAGCTGGGACTAGCGGACAAAGGGGCTACGAGCAGTACTTC. Protein sequence: CASSLAGTSGQRGYEQYF. The variable domain in full, completed from reference TRBV7-2 and TRBJ2-7, reads GAGVSQSPSNKVTEKGKDVELRCDPISGHTALYWYRQSLGQGLEFLIYFQGNSAPDKSGLPSDRFSAERTGGSVSTLTIQRTQQEDSAVYLCASSLAGTSGQRGYEQYFGPGTRLTVT.